This T cell receptor beta chain was recorded in a study of T cell responses to AZD1222 COVID-19 vaccine. With respect to this clone: No antigen is known for it.

Germline values: CDR1 SGHTA, CDR2 FQGNSA. Trimming removed 5 bases from V and 0 bases from J, with 12 bases in between. The CDR3 has 15 amino acids. Notes on the study in general: After the peak T cell response, and only then, were repertoires sampled. Spike-specific TCR breadth rose after two AZD1222 doses, and depth rose as well. At study baseline, merely roughly 6 AZD1222 recipients were seropositive. Among spike-specific TCRs, nearly half reportedly target unmutated variant regions.

The assay was immunoSEQ multiplex PCR, and TCRdb's table has in-frame clones only and misses some. The sample contains 65,000 to 70,000 clones, 85% to 90% of which appear only once. J is TRBJ2-3 and V is TRBV7-2; tentatively, D is TRBD2 (5 bases). The input for sequencing was peripheral blood, taken on day 0 of AZD1222 vaccination. The TCR originated in an adult in good health. Here the CDR3 reads CASSLQAESTDTQYF. CDR3 nucleotides: TGTGCCAGCAGCCTACAAGCGGAAAGCACAGATACGCAGTATTTT.